These 21 T cell receptor beta chains share one sample of origin, sequenced in a study of blood T cells in healthy people across ages. For the second PCR, which ran for roughly 6 to 12 cycles, a sample-barcoded 5' primer and a J-beta primer mix were used. TCRdb reprocessed the 5' RACE reads with MiXCR, giving one entry per CDR3 protein. The sample yields around 790,000 distinct CDR3 sequences, approximately 44% seen once. The sample taken for sequencing was blood. All receptors come from a man aged 60 to 75 in good health.

This clonotype was counted a few times. V gene TRBV12-3 or TRBV12-4 combines with J gene TRBJ1-1; 8 nucleotides match TRBD1. The CDR3 has 19 amino acids. Trimming took 1 base from V and 3 from J; bases not matched to a gene: 16. CDR3 sequence: CASSLGIASFGQGYTEAFF. In DNA form, the CDR3 reads TGTGCCAGCAGTTTAGGGATAGCGTCATTTGGACAGGGCTACACTGAAGCTTTCTTT.

The chain employs TRBV19 and TRBJ2-7; D ambiguous. CDR1 and CDR2 from the germline V gene are LNHDA and SQIVND (reference sequence). Between the trimmed V and J ends, which lost 1 base and 1 base, there was a span of 11 bases. The CDR3 has 15 residues. CDR3 protein: CASSIGLGLSYEQYF. Here the CDR3 DNA reads TGTGCCAGTAGTATAGGGTTGGGGTTATCCTACGAGCAGTACTTC.

The J gene is TRBJ2-3, the V gene TRBV4-1, with 7 bases aligning to TRBD2. V trimming: 0 bases; J trimming: 3 bases; junction bases outside the gene matches: 12. The germline gives CDR1 MGHRA, CDR2 YSYEKL. The CDR3 runs to 18 residues. The CDR3 is CASSQDAPGLAVTDTQYF. For the CDR3, the DNA is TGCGCCAGCAGCCAAGATGCCCCGGGCCTAGCGGTTACAGATACGCAGTATTTT.

This clonotype was observed a few times. The chain carries TRBV29-1 and TRBJ1-4; D is unresolved. CDR1 SQVTM and CDR2 ANQGSEA come from the germline V gene. This CDR3 has 14 amino acids. Trimming took 4 bases from V and 5 from J, leaving 14 bases between them. The CDR3 coding sequence is TGCAGCGTTGGCGGGATGGGTATGAATGAAAAACTGTTTTTT. Protein: CSVGGMGMNEKLFF.

This clonotype was seen only a few times. This chain joins TRBV19 and TRBJ2-1, with TRBD2 identical over 10 bases. The CDR3 extends over 16 amino acids. Germline CDR1 LNHDA, CDR2 SQIVND (reference sequence). The V and J ends lost 5 bases and 6 bases, in that order; junction bases with no gene match: 10. CDR3 nucleotide sequence: TGTGCCAGTAGTCCCTACACTAGCGGGGTGTCCAATGAGCAGTTCTTC. Protein product: CASSPYTSGVSNEQFF.

This clonotype was counted between two and nine times. The V gene is TRBV6-1, the J gene TRBJ2-7; either TRBD1 or TRBD2 may fit D (5 bases each). Germline loops: CDR1 MNHNS, CDR2 SASEGT. Between the trimmed V and J ends, which lost 3 bases and 3 bases, there was a span of 9 bases. The CDR3 consists of 13 residues. In DNA, the CDR3 is TGTGCCAGCAGTGATCTGGGGGTCTACGAGCAGTACTTC. Translated: CASSDLGVYEQYF.

This clonotype was seen only a few times. The chain combines TRBV6-5 with TRBJ1-2; D gene ambiguous. This CDR3 comprises 13 residues. Trimming took 7 bases from V and 5 from J, leaving 14 bases between them. CDR1 MNHEY and CDR2 SVGAGI come from the germline V gene. The DNA for the CDR3 is TGTGCCAGCACCGACTTGGGGATTTATGGCTACACCTTC. Translated, it gives CASTDLGIYGYTF.

The chain uses TRBV7-9 and TRBJ2-3; D not resolved. CDR1 is SEHNR and CDR2 is FQNEAQ in the germline V gene (reference sequence). V was pared by 3 bases and J by 6 bases, with 7 bases between. The CDR3 is 12 amino acids. The CDR3 loop reads CASSFDYDTQYF. Written as DNA, the CDR3 is TGTGCCAGCAGCTTTGATTATGATACGCAGTATTTT. The whole variable domain, remainder taken from reference TRBV7-9 and TRBJ2-3, is DTGVSQNPRHKITKRGQNVTFRCDPISEHNRLYWYRQTLGQGPEFLTYFQNEAQLEKSRLLSDRFSAERPKGSFSTLEIQRTEQGDSAMYLCASSFDYDTQYFGPGTRLTVL.

The chain combines TRBV5-6 with TRBJ2-2; TRBD1 is a possible D gene (6 bases). V was pared by 3 bases and J by 0 bases, with 15 bases between. Germline CDR1 reads SGHDT; CDR2 reads YYEEEE. The CDR3 covers 17 residues. CDR3 loop: CASSSTRRTANTGELFF. The CDR3 DNA reads TGTGCCAGCAGCTCCACGAGACGGACAGCGAACACCGGGGAGCTGTTTTTT.

Ten or more counts support this clonotype. The chain joins TRBV29-1 to TRBJ2-6; tentatively, D is TRBD2 (5 bases). Germline V CDR1 and CDR2: SQVTM, ANQGSEA. V was trimmed by 5 bases and J by 1 base, leaving 12 bases between them. This CDR3 contains 15 residues. The CDR3 reads CSVRRLNSGANVLTF. DNA for the CDR3: TGCAGCGTTAGGAGGCTCAATTCTGGGGCCAACGTCCTGACTTTC.

The CDR3: CASSSPGTAPYGYTF. CDR3 DNA sequence: TGTGCCAGCAGTTCGCCGGGGACTGCGCCCTATGGCTACACCTTC. The V gene is TRBV27, the J gene TRBJ1-2; D may be TRBD1 (5 bases). This CDR3 has 15 amino acids. The germline V and J ends were trimmed by 4 bases and 4 bases, with 16 bases remaining between them. Per germline, CDR1 MNHEY and CDR2 SMNVEV (reference sequence).

V gene TRBV5-1 combines with J gene TRBJ2-1, with D possibly being TRBD1 (6 bases). This CDR3 comprises 12 residues. V gave up 4 bases and J gave up 13 bases, with 15 bases separating them. Germline V gives CDR1 SGHRS, CDR2 YFSETQ. The CDR3 protein is CASSQDSETQFF. CDR3 nucleotides: TGCGCCAGCAGCCAGGACAGTGAGACCCAGTTCTTC.

This clonotype was detected once. The rearrangement links TRBV2 to TRBJ2-5, with 11 bases aligning to TRBD2. The CDR3 has 14 residues. With 4 bases clipped from V and 13 bases from J, the junction kept 11 bases outside the gene matches. Germline-derived CDR1 and CDR2 are SNHLY and FYNNEI. CDR3 in amino acids: CASSVASGGPARYF. The DNA for the CDR3 is TGTGCCAGCAGTGTCGCTAGCGGGGGGCCAGCCCGGTACTTC.

The rearrangement links TRBV3-1 to TRBJ2-4; 9 bases align to TRBD2. The CDR3 has 18 amino acids. Germline values: CDR1 LGHDT, CDR2 YNNKEL (reference sequence). Trimming removed 3 bases from V and 1 base from J; junction bases left unmatched: 10. The CDR3 DNA reads TGTGCCAGCAGCCAGATGACTAGCGGCCTAGGCGCCAAAAACATTCAGTACTTC. This sequence encodes CASSQMTSGLGAKNIQYF.

This clonotype was seen a handful of times. This chain uses TRBV24-1 with TRBJ2-1, with D perhaps assigned TRBD1 or TRBD2 (5 bases each). Trimming took off 1 base at V and 2 bases at J, with 11 bases between the two ends. The CDR3 consists of 16 residues. Germline CDR1 and CDR2: KGHDR and SFDVKD. CDR3 loop: CATSDFARDPYNEQFF. The CDR3 nucleotides read TGTGCCACCAGTGATTTTGCCCGGGACCCCTACAATGAGCAGTTCTTC.

J is TRBJ2-1 and V is TRBV4-1; 7 bases line up with TRBD1. The CDR3 consists of 13 residues. Germline V gene data show CDR1 as MGHRA and CDR2 as YSYEKL. V shed 3 bases and J 10 bases; nucleotides not matched to a gene: 6. This chain's CDR3 is CASSQNRGWEQFF. The CDR3 region has the DNA TGCGCCAGCAGCCAGAACAGGGGTTGGGAGCAGTTCTTC.

CDR3 coding DNA: TGTGCCAGCAGAGAAGCGGGGACGGGGGGCTACGAGCAGTACTTC. It codes for CASREAGTGGYEQYF. The V call is TRBV27, the J call TRBJ2-7, with 7 bases identical to TRBD2. The V gene end was trimmed by 6 bases and the J gene end by 3 bases; junction bases not matched to a gene: 11. The CDR3 is 15 residues long. Germline V lookup: CDR1 MNHEY, CDR2 SMNVEV (reference sequence).

The chain has TRBV27 and TRBJ1-2; no firm D call. Germline CDR1 and CDR2: MNHEY and SMNVEV (reference sequence). There are 14 residues in the CDR3. With 8 bases removed from V and 2 bases from J, the gap between germline ends came to 15 bases. This CDR3 reads CASGRTYSNYGYTF. Here the CDR3 DNA reads TGTGCCAGCGGAAGAACGTATTCCAACTATGGCTACACCTTC.

Worth noting for this clonotype: Germline and junction disagree at one end, which may indicate a read error. The chain uses TRBV4-3 and TRBJ2-4; D is possibly TRBD2 (5 bases). The last part of the DNA fits TRBJ2-7 better; the J call may be wrong. Germline-derived CDR1 and CDR2 are LGHNA and YSLEER. CDR3 length equals 14 residues. Here the CDR3 DNA reads TGCGTCAGCAGCCAAGAGGGTCGGGCCTACGAGCAGTACTTC. The encoded protein is CVSSQEGRAYEQYF.

Many counts were recorded for this clonotype. The CDR3 loop is CASSLGQAADEQYF. The CDR3 DNA follows: TGTGCCAGCAGCCTAGGACAGGCCGCGGACGAGCAGTACTTC. The genes are TRBV12-3 or TRBV12-4 and TRBJ2-7; 7 nucleotides agree with TRBD1. Losses at the gene ends were 6 bases for V and 5 bases for J; bases not matched to a gene: 10. The CDR3 is 14 amino acids.

V gene TRBV20-1 combines with J gene TRBJ2-7, with 8 nucleotides matching TRBD1. J lost 3 bases, V lost 5 bases, and 3 bases had no gene match. The length of the CDR3 is 12 residues. The germline V gene has CDR1 DFQATT and CDR2 SNEGSKA (reference sequence). Written as DNA, the CDR3 is TGCAGTGCTGAAGGGACAGGCTACGAGCAGTACTTC. Its protein is CSAEGTGYEQYF.